Sequencing of this T cell receptor (beta chain) was carried out in a study of CD8+ T cells in alopecia areata. Study overall: Patients remained on tofacitinib for 6 to 18 months and then went 6 months without it. Treated patients received severity scores based on the percentage of scalp area affected.

Regarding the study as a whole: Clonality was higher in lesional than normal scalp, especially in alopecia totalis/universalis.

Reverse transcribed after extraction, RNA yielded cDNA as the sequencing template. TCRdb's table, derived via immunoSEQ multiplex PCR, lists solely in-frame clones and lacks some. Among approximately 150,000 clones, approximately 90% were seen once, and the ten largest hold less than 15%. Treatment described: oral pan-JAK inhibitor, 5-10 mg twice daily. Researchers took lesional scalp punch biopsies and peripheral blood from people who were alopecia areata patients. As regards this clone: Its antigen remains unidentified.

Germline CDR1 MNHEY, CDR2 SVGAGI. The CDR3 is 15 amino acids. Trimming pared 0 bases from V and 4 bases from J, leaving 12 bases between. The material was CD8+ T cells sorted from blood, obtained at week 4, from a patient treated with tofacitinib. The TCR was taken from a human donor with alopecia areata. The rearrangement uses TRBV6-5 and TRBJ1-2; D is ambiguous. The CDR3 DNA reads TGTGCCAGCAGTTACTCGCAATCGGGTTTCTATGGCTACACCTTC. Translation: CASSYSQSGFYGYTF.